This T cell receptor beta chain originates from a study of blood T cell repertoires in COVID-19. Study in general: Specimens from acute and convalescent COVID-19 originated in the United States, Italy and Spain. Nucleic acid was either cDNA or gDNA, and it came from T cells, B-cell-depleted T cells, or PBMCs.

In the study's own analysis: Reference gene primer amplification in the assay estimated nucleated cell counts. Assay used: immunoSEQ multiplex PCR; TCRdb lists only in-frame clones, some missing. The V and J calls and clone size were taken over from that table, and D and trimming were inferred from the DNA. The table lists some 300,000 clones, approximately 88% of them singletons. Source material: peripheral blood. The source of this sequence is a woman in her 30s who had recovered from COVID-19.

The CDR3 region has the DNA TGTGCCAGCAGCTTAATAGGCGGAAACACTGAAGCTTTCTTT. It translates to CASSLIGGNTEAFF. The genes are TRBV7-3 and TRBJ1-1; D is unclear. The V gene's germline CDR1 is SGHTA and CDR2 FQGTGA. CDR3 length: 14 amino acids. The germline V and J ends were trimmed by 1 base and 2 bases, with 8 bases remaining between them.